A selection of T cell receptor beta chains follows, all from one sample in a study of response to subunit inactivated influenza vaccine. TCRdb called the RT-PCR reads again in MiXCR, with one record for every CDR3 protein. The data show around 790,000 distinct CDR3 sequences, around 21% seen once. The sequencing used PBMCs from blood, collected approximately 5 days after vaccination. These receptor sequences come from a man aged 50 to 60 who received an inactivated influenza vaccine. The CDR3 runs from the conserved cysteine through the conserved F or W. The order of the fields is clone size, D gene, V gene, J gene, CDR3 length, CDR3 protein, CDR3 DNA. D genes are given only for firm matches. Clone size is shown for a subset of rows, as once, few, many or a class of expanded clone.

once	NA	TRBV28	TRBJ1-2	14	CASSLSGGARGYTF	TGTGCCAGCAGTTTAAGCGGGGGGGCACGTGGCTACACCTTC
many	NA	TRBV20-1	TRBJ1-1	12	CSASERGTEAFF	TGCAGTGCCAGCGAAAGGGGGACTGAAGCTTTCTTT
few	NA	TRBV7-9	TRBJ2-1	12	CASSLTQDEQFF	TGTGCCAGCAGCTTAACCCAAGATGAGCAGTTCTTC
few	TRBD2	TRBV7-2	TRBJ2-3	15	CASSSGTRGTDTQYF	TGTGCCAGCAGCTCAGGGACTAGGGGCACAGATACGCAGTATTTT
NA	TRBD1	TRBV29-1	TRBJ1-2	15	CSVEERGRRAYGYTF	TGCAGCGTTGAAGAAAGGGGGCGGAGGGCCTATGGCTACACCTTC
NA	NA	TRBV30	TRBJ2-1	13	CATTPSSYNEQFF	TGTGCCACGACACCGAGCTCCTACAATGAGCAGTTCTTC
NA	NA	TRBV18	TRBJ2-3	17	CASSPMGPPSGADTQYF	TGTGCCAGCTCACCAATGGGCCCACCGAGTGGCGCAGATACGCAGTATTTT
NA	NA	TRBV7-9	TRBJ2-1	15	CASSLSSGQYTEQFF	TGTGCCAGCAGCTTGAGCAGCGGCCAATACACTGAGCAGTTCTTC
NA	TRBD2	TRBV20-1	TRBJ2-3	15	CSALREGESTDTQYF	TGCAGTGCCCTTCGGGAGGGGGAGAGCACAGATACGCAGTATTTT
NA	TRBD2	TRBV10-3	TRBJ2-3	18	CAISNLGAGGRSTDTQYF	TGTGCCATCAGCAACCTTGGAGCGGGGGGACGTAGCACAGATACGCAGTATTTT
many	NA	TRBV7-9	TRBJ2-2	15	CASSLVLGNTGELFF	TGTGCCAGCAGCTTGGTTCTGGGGAACACCGGGGAGCTGTTTTTT
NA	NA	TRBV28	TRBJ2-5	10	CASAQETQYF	TGTGCCAGCGCCCAGGAGACCCAGTACTTC
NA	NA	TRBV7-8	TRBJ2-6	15	CASSFGDSGANVLTF	TGTGCCAGCAGCTTTGGGGACTCTGGGGCCAACGTCCTGACTTTC
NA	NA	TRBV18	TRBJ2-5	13	CASSRSKQETQYF	TGTGCCAGCTCACGATCAAAACAAGAGACCCAGTACTTC
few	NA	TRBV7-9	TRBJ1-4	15	CASSPGSTTNEKLFF	TGTGCCAGCAGCCCCGGGAGCACAACTAATGAAAAACTGTTTTTT
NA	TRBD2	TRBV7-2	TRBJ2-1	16	CASSLAAGGLYNEQFF	TGTGCCAGCAGCTTAGCGGCGGGGGGATTGTACAATGAGCAGTTCTTC
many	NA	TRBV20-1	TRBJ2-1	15	CSANSPTVSYNEQFF	TGCAGTGCTAATTCCCCGACAGTCTCCTACAATGAGCAGTTCTTC
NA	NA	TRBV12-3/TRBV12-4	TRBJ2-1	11	CASIYRHEQFF	TGTGCCAGCATTTACAGGCACGAGCAGTTCTTC
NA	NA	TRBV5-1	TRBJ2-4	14	CASSLTQAKNIQYF	TGCGCCAGCAGCTTGACACAAGCCAAAAACATTCAGTACTTC
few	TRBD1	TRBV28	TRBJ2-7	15	CASREAGQGRHEQYF	TGTGCCAGCAGGGAGGCGGGACAGGGACGCCACGAGCAGTACTTC
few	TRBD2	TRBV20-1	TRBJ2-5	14	CSALRPAGEETQYF	TGCAGTGCTCTCAGGCCAGCGGGAGAAGAGACCCAGTACTTC
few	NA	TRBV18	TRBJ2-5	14	CASSPRNLQETQYF	TGTGCCAGCTCACCCAGGAACCTACAAGAGACCCAGTACTTC
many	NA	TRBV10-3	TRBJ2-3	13	CAISSPRTDTQYF	TGTGCCATCAGCTCGCCTAGGACAGATACGCAGTATTTT
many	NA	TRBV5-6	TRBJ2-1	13	CASSLAGDNEQFF	TGTGCCAGCAGCTTGGCGGGTGACAATGAGCAGTTCTTC
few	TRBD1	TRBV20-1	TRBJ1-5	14	CSALQGRSNQPQHF	TGCAGTGCTTTACAGGGGCGCAGCAATCAGCCCCAGCATTTT
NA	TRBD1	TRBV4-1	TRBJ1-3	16	CASRTKQGAKRDTIYF	TGCGCCAGCAGGACCAAACAGGGGGCCAAAAGGGACACCATATATTTT
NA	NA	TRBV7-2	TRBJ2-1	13	CASSSPLDNEQFF	TGTGCCAGCAGCTCCCCATTGGACAATGAGCAGTTCTTC
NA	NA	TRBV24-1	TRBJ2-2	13	CATSWGNTGELFF	TGTGCCACCAGTTGGGGTAACACCGGGGAGCTGTTTTTT
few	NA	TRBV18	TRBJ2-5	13	CASSPSQQETQYF	TGTGCCAGCTCACCAAGCCAGCAAGAGACCCAGTACTTC
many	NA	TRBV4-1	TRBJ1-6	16	CASSQRGHLRSEALHF	TGCGCCAGCAGCCAACGGGGACACCTGCGATCGGAGGCCCTCCACTTT
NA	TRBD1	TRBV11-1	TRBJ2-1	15	CASSQQGNIHNEQFF	TGTGCCAGCAGCCAACAGGGGAACATACACAATGAGCAGTTCTTC
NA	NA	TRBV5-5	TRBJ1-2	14	CASSSAGPDYGYTF	TGTGCCAGCAGCTCCGCCGGGCCGGACTATGGCTACACCTTC
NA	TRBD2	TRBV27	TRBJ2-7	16	CASSPNSGLGSYEQYF	TGTGCCAGCAGTCCCAACTCGGGACTAGGAAGCTACGAGCAGTACTTC
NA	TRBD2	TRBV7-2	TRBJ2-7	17	CASSFPLSGRLSYEQYF	TGTGCCAGCAGCTTCCCCCTTAGCGGGAGACTCTCCTACGAGCAGTACTTC
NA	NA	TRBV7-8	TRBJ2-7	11	CASSLGLSEDF	TGTGCCAGCAGCTTAGGCTTATCTGAGGACTTC
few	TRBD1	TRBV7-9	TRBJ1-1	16	CASSLPLGQGNTEAFF	TGTGCCAGCAGCTTACCATTAGGACAGGGGAACACTGAAGCTTTCTTT
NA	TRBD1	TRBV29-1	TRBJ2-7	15	CSVEVRDRVFHEQYF	TGCAGCGTTGAAGTCCGGGACAGGGTATTCCACGAGCAGTACTTC
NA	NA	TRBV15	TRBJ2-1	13	CATSSDRWDEQFF	TGTGCCACCAGCAGCGACAGGTGGGATGAGCAGTTCTTC
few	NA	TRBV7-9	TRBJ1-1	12	CASSLGTVEAFF	TGTGCCAGCAGCTTAGGGACAGTTGAAGCTTTCTTT
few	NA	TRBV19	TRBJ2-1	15	CASSMGGLGRYEQFF	TGTGCCAGTAGTATGGGGGGTCTGGGGCGGTATGAGCAGTTCTTC
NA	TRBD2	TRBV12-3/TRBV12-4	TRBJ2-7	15	CASSLDGGGAYEQYF	TGTGCCAGCAGTTTAGATGGCGGGGGGGCGTACGAGCAGTACTTC
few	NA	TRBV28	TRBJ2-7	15	CASSTIPGVSYEQYF	TGTGCCAGCAGCACTATCCCGGGAGTGTCCTACGAGCAGTACTTC
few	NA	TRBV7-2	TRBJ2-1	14	CASSLLASYNEQFF	TGTGCCAGCAGCTTGCTAGCGTCCTACAATGAGCAGTTCTTC
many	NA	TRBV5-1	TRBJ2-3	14	CASSLGQRTDTQYF	TGCGCCAGCAGCTTGGGGCAGCGGACAGATACGCAGTATTTT
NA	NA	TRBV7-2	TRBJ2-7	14	CASSSSGPSYEQYF	TGTGCCAGCAGCTCCTCTGGACCGAGCTACGAGCAGTACTTC
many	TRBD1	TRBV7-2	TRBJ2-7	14	CASSSTGGPYEQYF	TGCGCCAGCAGCTCAACAGGGGGCCCCTACGAGCAGTACTTC
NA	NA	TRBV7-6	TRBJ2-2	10	CATGTGELFF	TGTGCAACAGGCACCGGGGAGCTGTTTTTT
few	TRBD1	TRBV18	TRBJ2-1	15	CASSAGTGSGNEQFF	TGTGCCAGCTCGGCCGGGACAGGGTCGGGCAATGAGCAGTTCTTC
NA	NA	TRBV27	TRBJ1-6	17	CASSWSLDGVYNSPLHF	TGTGCCAGCAGTTGGTCCCTGGACGGGGTATATAATTCACCCCTCCACTTT
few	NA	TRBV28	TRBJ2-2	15	CASSVQDRYIGELFF	TGTGCCAGCAGTGTACAGGACAGATACATTGGGGAGCTGTTTTTT
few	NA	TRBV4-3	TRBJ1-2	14	CASSQEDRIHGYTF	TGCGCCAGCAGCCAAGAAGACAGGATCCATGGCTACACCTTC
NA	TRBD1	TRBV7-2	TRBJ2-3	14	CASSLDRVKDTQYF	TGTGCCAGCAGCCTGGACAGGGTTAAAGATACGCAGTATTTT
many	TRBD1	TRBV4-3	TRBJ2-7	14	CASSQDRGSYEQYF	TGTGCCAGCAGTCAGGACAGGGGGTCCTACGAGCAGTACTTC
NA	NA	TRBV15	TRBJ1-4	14	CATSRDATNEKLFF	TGTGCCACCAGCAGAGATGCAACTAATGAAAAACTGTTTTTT
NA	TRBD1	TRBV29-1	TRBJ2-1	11	CSVVTGFEQFF	TGCAGCGTCGTGACAGGGTTTGAGCAGTTCTTC
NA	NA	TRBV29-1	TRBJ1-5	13	CSVATGQSGPQHF	TGCAGCGTTGCGACAGGTCAGAGTGGGCCCCAGCATTTT
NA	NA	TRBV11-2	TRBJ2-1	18	CASSSQVGLARLNNEQFF	TGTGCCAGCAGCTCACAAGTTGGGCTAGCGAGACTCAACAATGAGCAGTTCTTC